This TCR beta chain was captured in a study of T cell repertoires in cytomegalovirus infection. Study information: Indications of both CMV infection and matching HLA type were provided by public TCR beta signatures. Overall study results and limits: There were HLA-C-restricted CMV-specific TCR beta clonotypes dominating the ex vivo response. CMV carriers with the relevant HLA were identified by cumulative public TCR beta family frequency.

TCRdb re-derived calls from the reads in MiXCR, one entry per CDR3 protein. The table shows some 920,000 distinct CDR3 sequences, with less than 40% occurring only once. The V gene lost 0 bases and the J gene lost 9 bases, with 18 bases spanning the gap. The CDR3 length is 16 residues. CDR1 is MNHNS, CDR2 SASEGT, per germline. Points on this clonotype: Its antigen remains unknown.

The source is a human donor in good health (CMV status not recorded). Some clones in this sample may be carry-over from other donors' samples. This chain links TRBV6-1 with TRBJ2-1; weak D call: TRBD2 (6 bases). Sequences were derived from cultured CD8+ T cells from PBMCs, sampled from culture after CMV antigen stimulation. This CDR3 is CASSEAAGRWRGEQFF. The CDR3 nucleotides read TGTGCCAGCAGTGAAGCGGCGGGACGCTGGCGGGGTGAGCAGTTCTTC.